One T cell receptor beta chain is described in this entry. It has no known antigen specificity. Base qualities are not provided; no much larger clone lies one nucleotide away. Trimming costs V 5 bases and J 4 bases, and their ends lie 23 bases apart. From its cysteine to its phenylalanine, the CDR3 spans 17 amino acids. The sequence is cut down to CDR3 DNA, 51 bases in frame from base 1. The germline V gene sets CDR1 to WSHSY and CDR2 to SAAADI. This sample's time point label indicates: peripheral blood 6 weeks after treatment start. The cohort comprised about 30 patients with locally advanced or metastatic urothelial carcinoma treated at Memorial Sloan Kettering on a trial protocol. Peripheral blood mononuclear cells were collected pretreatment and during treatment, with between 1 and 8 total time points obtained per patient. The Qiagen DNeasy Blood extraction kit was used to purify genomic DNA from total PBMCs and tumor samples. PBMCs were collected pretreatment and during treatment, and were isolated and stored as previously described.

This record comes from a study of PD-L1 blockade in urothelial cancer (dated by TCRdb to about 2017). Describing the broader study: Every patient began therapy in 2014 and was given atezolizumab 1,200 mg intravenously every 3 weeks. About 90% of the roughly 30 patients were identified as males with urothelial cancer of bladder origin, and a prior smoking history was reported by 18 of 29 patients. Patients had an ECOG performance status of 0 or 1 and had received between 0 and 3 prior chemotherapy regimens. Blood samples were analyzed 3 weeks after the start of treatment (second dose) and 6 weeks after the start of treatment. Blood samples gave a median of about 150,000 T cells and 77,000 or so unique TCRs, with a median clonality of about 0.078. The study, an exploratory multi-omic analysis, examined somatic, immune and clinical correlates of response to PD-L1 blockade with atezolizumab in urothelial cancer. Pretreatment tumor samples, along with matched peripheral blood collected serially before and after atezolizumab treatment, underwent TCR sequencing. Durable clinical benefit meant progression-free survival longer than 6 months, and TCR features were also tested against progression-free and overall survival. Whole exome sequencing and RNA sequencing of pretreatment tumors were performed alongside TCR sequencing in the same patients. Durable clinical benefit was achieved by nine patients but not by the remaining 20. Twenty-nine patients had pretreatment blood TCR-seq, about 24 had at least one posttreatment blood collection, and about 24 had tumor TCR-seq. Overall results and qualifications from the work: Small sample size (n of about 29) and many exploratory analyses mean the results are intended to be hypothesis-generating. Among patients with durable benefit, tumor-associated TCR clones showed greater expansion in peripheral blood 3 weeks after treatment started (n of about 20, p = 0.022). Improved progression-free and overall survival was associated with having pretreatment peripheral blood TCR clonality below the median.

To estimate absolute template abundance from read counts, synthetic TCR analog templates were spiked into each PCR. Using the immunoSEQ assay, TCRbeta CDR3 regions were amplified from genomic DNA with bias-controlled V and J gene primers. Sequencing of rearranged TCRbeta segments was performed at approximately 20X coverage. The published analysis was carried out like this. Sequencing errors were corrected by clustering, and CDR3s were annotated against IMGT so that V, D and J genes could be assigned. Out-of-frame and stop-codon sequences were excluded, and only productive TCRbeta rearrangements were used in downstream analyses. Clonality was computed as one minus Shannon entropy normalized by the log of the number of unique productive sequences. Fisher's exact test with Benjamini-Hochberg correction, at a threshold of adjusted p below 0.01, was used to find clones that differed between time points or between blood and tumor. TCRdb provides this immuneACCESS table in a form limited to in-frame rearrangements. Some clones are lacking; in checked studies, under half of them reflect an unresolved V gene, and why the rest are absent is not known. V and J calls plus clone size are reproduced from that table; the DNA served to infer D and trimming. Present in this sample are tens of thousands of clones, 75% to 90% of which were seen just once. Clones ranked in the top ten supply 24% of the sample.

Sequencing used PBMCs, obtained around atezolizumab (anti-PD-L1) treatment. The rearrangement combines TRBV10-2 with TRBJ1-1; possibly the D gene is TRBD1, per 6 matching bases. The TCR sequence derives from a man between 60 and 75 years old with urothelial cancer. CDR3 sequence: CASSKQGRGLSGTEAFF. The nucleotides read TGCGCCAGCAGTAAACAGGGTAGAGGACTGTCGGGCACTGAAGCTTTCTTT.